A selection of T cell receptor beta chains follows, all from one sample in a study of T cell responses to AZD1222 COVID-19 vaccine. The data were produced by immunoSEQ multiplex PCR, yet TCRdb's version contains in-frame clones alone and is incomplete. Of over 65,000 clones in the sample, more than 70% were seen once. Specimen: peripheral blood, collected 28 days after the second AZD1222 dose. Receptors were obtained from an adult who received the AZD1222 COVID-19 vaccine. Each CDR3 is given with its conserved first and last residue. D genes are given only for firm matches. Not all rows give a size; the values are once, few, many and, for expanded clones, a class.

J | size | V | D | DNA | CDR3
TRBJ1-2 | . | TRBV3-1/TRBV3-2 | TRBD1 | TGTGCCAGCAGCCACGACAGGGGCCCTAACTATGGCTACACCTTC | CASSHDRGPNYGYTF
TRBJ2-1 | . | TRBV5-4 | TRBD2 | TGTGCCAGCAGCTTGGATGGGACTATCGGTGAGCAGTTCTTC | CASSLDGTIGEQFF
TRBJ2-1 | few | TRBV10-3 | . | TGTGCCATCAGTGAGAGGGGGACGGCGAGCGAGCAGTTCTTC | CAISERGTASEQFF
TRBJ2-1 | . | TRBV29-1 | . | TGCAGCGTTGATAGGGGGAGGTACAATGAGCAGTTCTTC | CSVDRGRYNEQFF
TRBJ1-1 | . | TRBV5-1 | . | TGCGCCAGCAGCTTGGGGGTGGTCACTGAAGCTTTCTTT | CASSLGVVTEAFF
TRBJ2-1 | . | TRBV7-9 | TRBD2 | TGTGCCAGCAGCCGAGATGGCGGGGGGAACAATGAGCAGTTCTTC | CASSRDGGGNNEQFF
TRBJ1-1 | . | TRBV6-5 | . | TGTGCCAGCTCTCCCCCCGGAGGGATGAACACTGAAGCTTTCTTT | CASSPPGGMNTEAFF
TRBJ2-3 | . | TRBV4-2 | TRBD2 | TGTGCCAGCAGCCAAGAGTTGGGTGCGGGAGGAGCAGATACGCAGTATTTT | CASSQELGAGGADTQYF
TRBJ1-2 | . | TRBV4-1 | . | TGCGCCAGCAGCCAAGCCCCGGGGGGTTATGGCTACACCTTC | CASSQAPGGYGYTF
TRBJ2-3 | . | TRBV10-1 | . | TGCGCCAGCGGGGATGGGGGGACGGCGGGAGATACGCAGTATTTT | CASGDGGTAGDTQYF
TRBJ2-3 | few | TRBV5-1 | . | TGCGCCAGCAGCTACCGTCCCGGAGGCACAGATACGCAGTATTTT | CASSYRPGGTDTQYF
TRBJ1-6 | . | TRBV5-6 | . | TGTGCCAGCAGCCCCCGAGGGGGTTCACCCCTCCACTTT | CASSPRGGSPLHF
TRBJ2-2 | . | TRBV4-2 | . | TGTGCCAGCAGCCAAGTTGGGGCTAGTAACACCGGGGAGCTGTTTTTT | CASSQVGASNTGELFF
TRBJ2-1 | . | TRBV29-1 | . | TGCAGCGTTAGAACTAGTATCTCCTACAATGAGCAGTTCTTC | CSVRTSISYNEQFF
TRBJ2-1 | . | TRBV6-4 | TRBD2 | TGTGCCAGCAGTTCCCTTCCGGGAGGAGAATACAATGAGCAGTTCTTC | CASSSLPGGEYNEQFF
TRBJ2-7 | . | TRBV4-1 | TRBD1 | TGCGCCAGCAGCCGATCGGACAGGGGAGGCTACGAGCAGTACTTC | CASSRSDRGGYEQYF
TRBJ1-6 | once | TRBV5-1 | TRBD1 | TGCGCCAGCAGCTCTAAACCGGGACAGGGGGAATCACCCCTCCACTTT | CASSSKPGQGESPLHF
TRBJ2-7 | . | TRBV10-1 | TRBD1 | TGCGCCAGCAGTGCGCCGGGACAGGGTCCCGAGCAGTACTTC | CASSAPGQGPEQYF
TRBJ1-5 | few | TRBV6-6 | . | TGTGCCAGCAGTTACCCCTTGGGCCAGGGCAATCAGCCCCAGCATTTT | CASSYPLGQGNQPQHF
TRBJ1-1 | . | TRBV4-1 | TRBD1 | TGCGCCAGCAGCCAAGAGCGAAACAGGGGACAAGGTGAAGCTTTCTTT | CASSQERNRGQGEAFF
TRBJ1-3 | . | TRBV19 | . | TGTGCCAGTAGTATAACCCCGACCGGAAACACCATATATTTT | CASSITPTGNTIYF